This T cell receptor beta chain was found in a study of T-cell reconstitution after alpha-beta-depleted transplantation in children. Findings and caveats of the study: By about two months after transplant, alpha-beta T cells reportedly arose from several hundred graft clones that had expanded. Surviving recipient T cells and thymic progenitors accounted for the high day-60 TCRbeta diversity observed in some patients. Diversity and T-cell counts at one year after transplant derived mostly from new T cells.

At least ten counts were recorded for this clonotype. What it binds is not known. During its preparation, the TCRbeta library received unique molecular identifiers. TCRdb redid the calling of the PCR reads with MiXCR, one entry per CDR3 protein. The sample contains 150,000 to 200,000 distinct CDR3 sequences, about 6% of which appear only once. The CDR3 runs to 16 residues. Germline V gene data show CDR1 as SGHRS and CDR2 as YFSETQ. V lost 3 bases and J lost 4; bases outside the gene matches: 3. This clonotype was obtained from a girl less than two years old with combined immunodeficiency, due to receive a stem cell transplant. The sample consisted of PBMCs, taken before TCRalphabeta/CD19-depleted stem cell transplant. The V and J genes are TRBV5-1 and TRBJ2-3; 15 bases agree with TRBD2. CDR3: CASSSGTSGRSDTQYF. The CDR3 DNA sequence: TGCGCCAGCAGCTCGGGGACTAGCGGGAGGTCAGATACGCAGTATTTT.